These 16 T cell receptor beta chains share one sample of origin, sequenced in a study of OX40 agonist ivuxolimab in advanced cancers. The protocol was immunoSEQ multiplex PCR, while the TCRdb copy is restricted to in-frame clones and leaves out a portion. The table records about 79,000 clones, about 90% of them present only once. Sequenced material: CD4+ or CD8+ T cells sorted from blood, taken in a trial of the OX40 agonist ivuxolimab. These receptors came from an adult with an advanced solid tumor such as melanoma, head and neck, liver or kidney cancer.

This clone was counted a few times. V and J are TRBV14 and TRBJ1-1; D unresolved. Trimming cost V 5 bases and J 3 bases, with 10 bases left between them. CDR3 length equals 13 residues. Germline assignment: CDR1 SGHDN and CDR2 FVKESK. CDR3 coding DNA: TGTGCCAGCAGCGGGCCCCTGGACACTGAAGCTTTCTTT. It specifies CASSGPLDTEAFF.

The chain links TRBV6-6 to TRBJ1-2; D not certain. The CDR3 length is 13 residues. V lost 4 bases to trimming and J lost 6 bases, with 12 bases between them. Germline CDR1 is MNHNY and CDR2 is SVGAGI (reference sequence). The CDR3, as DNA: TGTGCCAGCAGTTTGGGGTTTAGAGATGGCTACACCTTC. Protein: CASSLGFRDGYTF.

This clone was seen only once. DNA of the CDR3: TGCAGCGTTGTTGGGGTTGGGGGTGTACCAGGGACTGCCGGGGTGATGGAGCAGTTCTTC. As protein: CSVVGVGGVPGTAGVMEQFF. The chain uses TRBV29-1 and TRBJ2-1, with TRBD2 as a possible D gene (6 bases). This CDR3 is 20 amino acids long. The germline V gene has CDR1 SQVTM and CDR2 ANQGSEA. Trimming pared 4 bases from V and 10 bases from J, leaving 38 bases between.

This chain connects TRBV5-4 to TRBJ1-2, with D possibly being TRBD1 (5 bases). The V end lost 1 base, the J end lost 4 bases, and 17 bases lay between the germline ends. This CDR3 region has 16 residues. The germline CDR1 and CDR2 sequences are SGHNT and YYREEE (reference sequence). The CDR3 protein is CASSLIQGTGGYGYTF. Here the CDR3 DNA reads TGTGCCAGCAGCTTGATTCAGGGTACAGGCGGCTATGGCTACACCTTC.

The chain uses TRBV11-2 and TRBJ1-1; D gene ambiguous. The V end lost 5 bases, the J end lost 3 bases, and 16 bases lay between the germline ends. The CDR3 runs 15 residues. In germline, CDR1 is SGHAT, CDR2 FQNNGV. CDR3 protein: CASSLEVTWDTEAFF. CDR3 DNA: TGTGCCAGCAGCCTCGAGGTGACCTGGGACACTGAAGCTTTCTTT.

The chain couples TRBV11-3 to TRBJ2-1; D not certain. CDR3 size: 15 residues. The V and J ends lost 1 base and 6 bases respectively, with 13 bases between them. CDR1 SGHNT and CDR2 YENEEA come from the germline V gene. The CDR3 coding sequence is TGTGCCAGCAGCTTAGGGCTAGGCCAGGCCAATGAGCAGTTCTTC. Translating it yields CASSLGLGQANEQFF.

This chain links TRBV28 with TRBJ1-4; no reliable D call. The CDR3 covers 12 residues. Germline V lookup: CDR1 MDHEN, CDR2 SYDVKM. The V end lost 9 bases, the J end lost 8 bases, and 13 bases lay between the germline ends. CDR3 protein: CASGIPREKLFF. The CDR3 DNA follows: TGTGCCAGTGGTATCCCTCGGGAAAAACTGTTTTTT.

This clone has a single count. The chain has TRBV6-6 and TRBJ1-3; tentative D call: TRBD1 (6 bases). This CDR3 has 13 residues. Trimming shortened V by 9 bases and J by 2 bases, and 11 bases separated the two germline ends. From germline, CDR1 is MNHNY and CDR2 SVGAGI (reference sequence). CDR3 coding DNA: TGTGCCAGTCGGGGGGGCACTGGAAACACCATATATTTT. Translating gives CASRGGTGNTIYF.

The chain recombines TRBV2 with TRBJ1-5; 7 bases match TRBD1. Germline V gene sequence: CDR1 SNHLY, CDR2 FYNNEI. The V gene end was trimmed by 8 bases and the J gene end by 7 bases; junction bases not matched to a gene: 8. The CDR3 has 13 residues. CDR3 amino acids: CASQTGLRQPQHF. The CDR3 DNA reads TGTGCCAGCCAGACAGGGCTACGCCAGCCCCAGCATTTT.

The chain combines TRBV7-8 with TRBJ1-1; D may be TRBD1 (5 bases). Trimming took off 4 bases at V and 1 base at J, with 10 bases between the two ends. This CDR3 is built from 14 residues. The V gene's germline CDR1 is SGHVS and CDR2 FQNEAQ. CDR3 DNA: TGTGCCAGCAGCTCCGGGGGATGGAACACTGAAGCTTTCTTT. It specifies CASSSGGWNTEAFF. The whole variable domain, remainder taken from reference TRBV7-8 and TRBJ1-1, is GAGVSQSPRYKVAKRGQDVALRCDPISGHVSLFWYQQALGQGPEFLTYFQNEAQLDKSGLPSDRFFAERPEGSVSTLKIQRTQQEDSAVYLCASSSGGWNTEAFFGQGTRLTVV.

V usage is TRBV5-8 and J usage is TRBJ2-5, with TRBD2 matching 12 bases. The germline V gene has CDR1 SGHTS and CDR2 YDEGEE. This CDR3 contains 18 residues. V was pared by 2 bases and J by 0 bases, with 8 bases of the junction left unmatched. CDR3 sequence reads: CASSFGLAGGYHQETQYF. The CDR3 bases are TGTGCCAGCAGCTTTGGTCTAGCGGGGGGGTACCACCAAGAGACCCAGTACTTC.

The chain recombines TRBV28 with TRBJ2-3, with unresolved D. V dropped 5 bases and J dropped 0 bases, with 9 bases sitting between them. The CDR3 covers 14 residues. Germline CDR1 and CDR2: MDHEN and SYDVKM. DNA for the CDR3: TGTGCCAGCAGTGGTGTTCGAAGCACAGATACGCAGTATTTT. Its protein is CASSGVRSTDTQYF.

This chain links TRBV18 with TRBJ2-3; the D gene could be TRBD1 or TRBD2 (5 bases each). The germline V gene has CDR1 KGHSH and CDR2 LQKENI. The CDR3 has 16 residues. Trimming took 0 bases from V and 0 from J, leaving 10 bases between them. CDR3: CASSPPLGPSTDTQYF. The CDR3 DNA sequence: TGTGCCAGCTCACCACCCTTGGGACCGAGCACAGATACGCAGTATTTT.

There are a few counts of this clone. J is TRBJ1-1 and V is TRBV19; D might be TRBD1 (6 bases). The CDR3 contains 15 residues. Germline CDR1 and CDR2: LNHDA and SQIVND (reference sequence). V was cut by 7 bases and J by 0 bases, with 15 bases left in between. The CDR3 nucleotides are TGTGCCAGTATTGACGGGGGACACTTGAACACTGAAGCTTTCTTT. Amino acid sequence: CASIDGGHLNTEAFF.

This chain's CDR3 is CASSLGEERGYTF. CDR3 in DNA: TGTGCCAGCAGCTTAGGGGAAGAACGTGGCTACACCTTC. This chain connects TRBV7-9 to TRBJ1-2; D unresolved. CDR3 size: 13 residues. Trimming stripped 1 base from V and 7 bases from J, with 10 bases between. Germline assignment: CDR1 SEHNR and CDR2 FQNEAQ (reference sequence).

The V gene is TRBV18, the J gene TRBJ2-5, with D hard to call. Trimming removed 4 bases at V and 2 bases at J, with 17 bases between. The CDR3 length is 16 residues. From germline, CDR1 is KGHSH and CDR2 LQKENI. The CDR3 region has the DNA TGTGCCAGCTCACGGGGTAATGGGAATAATCAAGAGACCCAGTACTTC. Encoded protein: CASSRGNGNNQETQYF.